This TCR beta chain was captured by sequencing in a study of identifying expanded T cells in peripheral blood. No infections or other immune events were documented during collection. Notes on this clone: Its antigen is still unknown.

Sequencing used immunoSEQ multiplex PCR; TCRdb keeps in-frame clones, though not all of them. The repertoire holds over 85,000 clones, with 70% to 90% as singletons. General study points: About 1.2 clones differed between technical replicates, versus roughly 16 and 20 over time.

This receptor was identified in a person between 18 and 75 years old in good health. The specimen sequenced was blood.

The CDR3 DNA is TGTGCCAGCAGTGATGCAGGGGATCAGCCCCAGCATTTT. It is translated as CASSDAGDQPQHF. The chain joins TRBV6-1 to TRBJ1-5; a weak D match, TRBD1 (6 bases). CDR1 and CDR2 from the germline V gene are MNHNS and SASEGT. This CDR3 is built from 13 residues. Trimming removed 3 bases at V and 5 bases at J, with 8 bases between.